This TCR beta chain derives from a study of CD4 T cells in relation to SARS-CoV-2 and coronaviruses. Study summary: No peptide or an HIV-1 Nef peptide pool served as negative control.

Before the COVID-19 pandemic, during about 2011-2018, CD4+ T cells were taken from unexposed donors. The cells were cultured for roughly 11 days before CD4+ T cells were isolated. TCRdb's copy holds only in-frame clones and misses some; the assay was immunoSEQ multiplex PCR. In the table there are 20,000 to 25,000 clones, 74% of which are singletons. The germline V gene has CDR1 LNHDA and CDR2 SQIVND (reference sequence). CDR3 size: 15 residues. Trimming left V 0 bases short and J 3 bases short, with 9 bases between. Comment on this clone: The antigen remains unidentified.

Sequenced sample: CD4+ T cells from PBMCs, cultured in vitro. The genes are TRBV19 and TRBJ1-5; D is ambiguous. This TCR came from a human donor in good health. Here the CDR3 reads CASSIDRVDNQPQHF. CDR3 DNA sequence: TGTGCCAGTAGTATAGATCGAGTAGACAATCAGCCCCAGCATTTT.